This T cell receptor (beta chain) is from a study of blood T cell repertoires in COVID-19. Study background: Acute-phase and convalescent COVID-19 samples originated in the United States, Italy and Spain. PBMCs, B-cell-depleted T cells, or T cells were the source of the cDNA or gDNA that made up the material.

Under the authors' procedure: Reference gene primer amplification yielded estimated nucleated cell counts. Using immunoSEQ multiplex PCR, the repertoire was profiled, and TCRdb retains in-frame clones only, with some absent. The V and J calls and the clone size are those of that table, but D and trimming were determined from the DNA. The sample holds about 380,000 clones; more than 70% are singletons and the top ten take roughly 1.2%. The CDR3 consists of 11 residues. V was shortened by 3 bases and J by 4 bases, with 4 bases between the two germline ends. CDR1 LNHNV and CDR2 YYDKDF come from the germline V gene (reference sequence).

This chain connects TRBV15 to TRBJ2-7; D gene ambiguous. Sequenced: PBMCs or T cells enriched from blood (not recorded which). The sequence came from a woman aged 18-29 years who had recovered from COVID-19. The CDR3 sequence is CATSSSYEQYF. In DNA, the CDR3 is TGTGCCACCAGCAGCAGTTACGAGCAGTACTTC. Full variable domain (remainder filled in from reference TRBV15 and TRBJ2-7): DAMVIQNPRYQVTQFGKPVTLSCSQTLNHNVMYWYQQKSSQAPKLLFHYYDKDFNNEADTPDNFQSRRPNTSFCFLDIRSPGLGDTAMYLCATSSSYEQYFGPGTRLTVT.